Below, 15 T cell receptor beta chains from the same sample are listed, as sequenced in a study of molecular identifiers for immune sequencing clone quantification. TCRdb redid the calling of the PCR reads with MiXCR, one entry per CDR3 protein. The sample shows 15,000 to 20,000 distinct CDR3 sequences, about a fifth of them seen only once. The sequenced sample was naive CD8+ T cells from blood, with Jurkat cell RNA spiked in. The sample's subset: FACS-sorted CD8+CD4-CCR7+CD45RA+ naive T cells. Receptors originate from a human donor in good health. Some libraries in this study had Jurkat cell RNA spiked in.

This clonotype appeared a few times. The chain combines TRBV20-1 with TRBJ2-5, with D unclear. V was shortened by 6 bases and J by 2 bases, with 13 bases between the two germline ends. The length of the CDR3 is 13 residues. The germline CDR1 and CDR2 sequences are DFQATT and SNEGSKA (reference sequence). The CDR3: CSAPVASQETQYF. The CDR3 DNA reads TGCAGTGCCCCTGTGGCTAGTCAAGAGACCCAGTACTTC.

At least ten counts were recorded for this clonotype. The chain uses TRBV19 and TRBJ2-1; no reliable D call. CDR3 length: 13 residues. Germline CDR1 is LNHDA and CDR2 is SQIVND (reference sequence). V lost 5 bases and J 1 base, leaving 6 bases between the germline ends. CDR3 region: CASSPVSYNEQFF. The CDR3 DNA reads as TGTGCCAGTAGTCCTGTGTCCTACAATGAGCAGTTCTTC.

A few counts support this clonotype. The CDR3 protein is CASSYSPWQGGRELFF. CDR3 DNA: TGTGCCAGCAGTTACTCCCCCTGGCAGGGTGGTAGGGAGCTGTTTTTT. The V call is TRBV6-5, the J call TRBJ2-2, with D possibly TRBD1 on 5 matching bases. This CDR3 is 16 amino acids long. V lost 0 bases and J 9 bases, leaving 17 bases between the germline ends. The germline V gene has CDR1 MNHEY and CDR2 SVGAGI.

This clonotype was seen ten or more times. This CDR3 is CASSRGNTEAFF. The CDR3 bases are TGTGCCAGTAGTCGGGGAAACACTGAAGCTTTCTTT. This chain joins TRBV19 and TRBJ1-1; no clear D. Between the trimmed V and J ends, which lost 5 bases and 2 bases, there was a span of 6 bases. CDR3 length: 12 amino acids. CDR1 is LNHDA and CDR2 is SQIVND in the germline V gene (reference sequence).

This clonotype has ten or more counts. The chain carries TRBV10-3 and TRBJ2-5; D perhaps matches TRBD2 (5 bases). Germline V lookup: CDR1 ENHRY, CDR2 SYGVKD. The CDR3 is 17 amino acids. V was clipped by 0 bases and J by 1 base, with 15 bases between them. The CDR3 nucleotides read TGTGCCATCAGTGAGTCCTGGCTAGAGGGTGGCCAAGAGACCCAGTACTTC. Translated: CAISESWLEGGQETQYF.

Ten or more counts support this clonotype. The chain uses TRBV28 and TRBJ2-7; the D gene could be TRBD1 or TRBD2 (5 bases each). Germline-derived CDR1 and CDR2 are MDHEN and SYDVKM. Trimming took 5 bases from V and 2 from J, leaving 19 bases between them. CDR3 length: 16 residues. As DNA, the CDR3 is TGTGCCAGCAGTCCGCTGGCCCGGGACGCAGCCTACGAGCAGTACTTC. This sequence encodes CASSPLARDAAYEQYF. The whole variable domain, filled in from reference TRBV28 and TRBJ2-7, reads DVKVTQSSRYLVKRTGEKVFLECVQDMDHENMFWYRQDPGLGLRLIYFSYDVKMKEKGDIPEGYSVSREKKERFSLILESASTNQTSMYLCASSPLARDAAYEQYFGPGTRLTVT.

Of note for this clonotype: A single base separates this from a much larger clone, so it may be a read error. The CDR3 sequence: CSAPGQVRYNEQSF. In DNA, the CDR3 is TGCAGTGCCCCGGGACAGGTACGATACAATGAGCAGTCCTTC. The chain links TRBV20-1 to TRBJ2-1; 8 bases agree with TRBD1. Germline V gene sequence: CDR1 DFQATT, CDR2 SNEGSKA (reference sequence). The CDR3 length is 14 residues.

This clonotype was recorded at least ten times. The CDR3 DNA follows: TGTGCCAGCAGCACCGAAGACTACGAGCAGTACTTC. Amino acids: CASSTEDYEQYF. The rearrangement joins TRBV7-9 to TRBJ2-7; no clear D gene. Germline CDR1 SEHNR, CDR2 FQNEAQ (reference sequence). The CDR3 loop spans 12 amino acids. V lost 5 bases to trimming and J lost 3 bases, with 8 bases between them.

This clonotype was observed at least ten times. V and J are TRBV15 and TRBJ1-2; D remains unclear. The CDR3 has 14 amino acids. Trimming pared 3 bases from V and 3 bases from J, leaving 11 bases between. Germline CDR1 is LNHNV and CDR2 is YYDKDF (reference sequence). The CDR3 loop reads CATSRSLADYGYTF. The DNA for the CDR3 is TGTGCCACCAGCAGGTCTTTGGCAGACTATGGCTACACCTTC.

This clonotype was recorded many times. The J gene is TRBJ2-5, the V gene TRBV7-6, with D tentatively TRBD1 (7 bases). Germline CDR1 and CDR2: SGHVS and FNYEAQ. Trimming pared 5 bases from V and 5 bases from J, leaving 18 bases between. This CDR3 comprises 15 residues. CDR3 residues: CASSKGPGGRETQYF. In DNA, the CDR3 is TGTGCCAGCAGCAAAGGCCCAGGGGGGCGGGAGACCCAGTACTTC.

By share of the sample, this clonotype is medium-sized. This chain uses TRBV4-3 with TRBJ2-2; tentative D call: TRBD2 (6 bases). Germline CDR1 LGHNA, CDR2 YSLEER. With 4 bases removed from V and 0 bases from J, the gap between germline ends came to 15 bases. The CDR3 is 17 amino acids. CDR3 nucleotide sequence: TGCGCCAGCAGCCCCAAACCCTCGGGAGCGAACACCGGGGAGCTGTTTTTT. This codes for CASSPKPSGANTGELFF.

This clonotype was picked up a small number of times. This could be a read error, since a much larger clone is one nucleotide away. V gene TRBV5-6 combines with J gene TRBJ2-2; D could derive from TRBD1 or TRBD2 (5 bases each). This CDR3 contains 17 residues. Germline V gene lookup returns CDR1 SGHDT and CDR2 YYEEEE. DNA of the CDR3: TGTGCCGGCAGCTTCCCGGGGCTGATATCGAACACCGGGGAGCTGTTTTTT. Its protein is CAGSFPGLISNTGELFF.

In its sample, this clonotype was seen many times. J is TRBJ2-3 and V is TRBV20-1; tentative D call: TRBD2 (6 bases). Trimming pared 4 bases from V and 1 base from J, leaving 30 bases between. The CDR3 runs to 20 residues. Per germline, CDR1 DFQATT and CDR2 SNEGSKA (reference sequence). CDR3 loop: CSAISLPSRERALRTDTQYF. The CDR3 bases are TGCAGTGCTATATCCCTACCTTCAAGGGAGCGGGCCCTGCGCACAGATACGCAGTATTTT.

The table lists this clonotype with a few counts. The J gene is TRBJ2-1, the V gene TRBV7-8, with D perhaps TRBD1 or TRBD2 (5 bases each). Trimming shortened V by 5 bases and J by 10 bases, and 18 bases separated the two germline ends. CDR3 length equals 14 residues. Germline V gene data show CDR1 as SGHVS and CDR2 as FQNEAQ. CDR3 sequence (DNA): TGTGCCAGCAGCCTCGGGACGCTTACCTTAGAGCAGTTCTTC. Its protein product is CASSLGTLTLEQFF.

The chain recombines TRBV4-3 with TRBJ2-7, with TRBD1 identical over 9 bases. V lost 4 bases, J lost 2 bases, and 3 bases stayed unmatched. This CDR3 contains 14 residues. CDR1 is LGHNA, CDR2 YSLEER, per germline. The CDR3 spells CASSRDRGTYEQYF. DNA of the CDR3: TGCGCCAGCAGCCGAGACAGGGGGACCTACGAGCAGTACTTC.